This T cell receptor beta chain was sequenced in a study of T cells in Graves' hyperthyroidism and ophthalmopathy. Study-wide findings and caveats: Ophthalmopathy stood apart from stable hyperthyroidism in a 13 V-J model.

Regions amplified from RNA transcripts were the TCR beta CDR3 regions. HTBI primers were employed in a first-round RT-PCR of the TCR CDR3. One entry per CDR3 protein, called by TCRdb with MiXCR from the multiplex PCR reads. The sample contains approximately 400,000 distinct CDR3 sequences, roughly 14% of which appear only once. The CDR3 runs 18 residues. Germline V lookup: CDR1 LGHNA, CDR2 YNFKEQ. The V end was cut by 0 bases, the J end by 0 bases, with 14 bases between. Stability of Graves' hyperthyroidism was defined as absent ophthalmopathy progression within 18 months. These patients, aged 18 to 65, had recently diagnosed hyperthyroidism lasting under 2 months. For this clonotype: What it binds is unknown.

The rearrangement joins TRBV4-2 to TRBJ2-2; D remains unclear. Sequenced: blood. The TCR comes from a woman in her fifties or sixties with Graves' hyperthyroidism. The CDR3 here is CASSQEGLRTSNTGELFF. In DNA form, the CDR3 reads TGTGCCAGCAGCCAAGAGGGATTAAGGACGTCGAACACCGGGGAGCTGTTTTTT.